This TCR beta chain originates from a study of cytomegalovirus exposure and HLA in healthy donors (dated by TCRdb to 2016 to 2017). For the wider study: In an earlier analysis of under 750 of the donors, 276 Gb of sequence data and roughly 100 million unique TCR beta sequences from 150 million to 200 million T cells were reported. High-throughput TCR immunosequencing, statistical association of individual TCRs with disease status, and machine learning were combined to predict cytomegalovirus infection status. About 310 gigabases of sequencing data and approximately 93 million unique TCR sequences were included in an early release covering 550 to 650 HLA-typed donors. A separate validation cohort of roughly 130 different subjects was used in addition to the approximately 670-subject first cohort. A later analysis re-analyzed previously published TCR beta repertoires from 550 to 700 donors and added high-resolution HLA genotyping to study TCR occurrence patterns. Every repertoire in the discovery cohort had been generated on one and the same sequencing platform. HLA typing included class I and class II loci at four-digit resolution. Typing coverage differed by locus: A, B, C, DRB1 and DQB1 were typed in roughly 629-630 donors, DQA1 in 500 to 550, DPA1 in some 610, and DPB1 in around 440. An earlier analysis of 587 of the donors used high-throughput TCR beta sequencing to judge whether each TCR beta V gene segment behaved as functional or pseudogenic. Genome-wide SNP genotypes for about 65% of the 666 donors were used in a later genetic analysis, which treated that subset as a discovery cohort. Donor age, sex, ethnicity and CMV serostatus were compiled together with the repertoire data. Rather than using new phenotypic data, the later analysis identified candidate immune exposures from TCR beta sequences and from how often those sequences occurred across donors. The study used immunosequencing to profile the T cell repertoires of approximately 630 subjects and linked those repertoires to cytomegalovirus serostatus. Across some 400 genotyped donors of the cohort, an average of about 200,000 unique TCR beta nucleotide sequences per donor were sequenced, and approximately 17% of those sequences were non-productive. Because of strong linkage in the cohort, a handful of DR-DQ haplotypes were treated as single units for association and clustering. The study was designed to test whether signatures of past pathogen exposure could be identified by cataloging public T cell receptors. Of the approximately 400 genotyped donors, about 80% fell in the genetic ancestry cluster associated with self-reported Caucasian donors.

Receptor amplification or capture employed the immunoSEQ multiplex PCR assay. A mixture of 60 forward primers for TCR Vbeta segments and 13 reverse primers for TCR Jbeta segments was used in the multiplex PCR. The CDR3 region of rearranged TCR beta genes was amplified from genomic DNA with a multiplex PCR assay. The Illumina HiSeq System was used to sequence the amplified TCR beta libraries as 87-base-pair reads. The original pipeline was this. A later analysis tallied some 79 million unique TCR beta chains across the 610 or so repertoires, and roughly 11 million of those chains were shared by two or more donors. Raw reads were error-corrected and collapsed into unique sequences by a nearest-neighbor algorithm in which closely related sequences were merged to remove PCR and sequencing errors. Alignment of CDR3 sequences to IMGT reference sequences was used to assign V, D and J gene segments. For a sequence to be retained, a match of at least six nucleotides was required to both a V gene segment and a J gene segment. A rearrangement counted as productive if the CDR3 had no stop codons and remained in frame with V and J, and every other rearrangement counted as non-productive. Following IMGT convention, CDR3 was defined as the stretch from the second conserved V-encoded cysteine to the conserved J-encoded phenylalanine. In an earlier analysis of approximately 500 of the donors, sequences lacking an unambiguous match to a single V gene segment were excluded. An earlier analysis of a few hundred of the donors classified V segments as functional when productive rearrangements were above 56.7% and as segregating when the standard deviation between donors was above 5%. To diagnose cytomegalovirus status from the catalog of TCR beta chain sequences, a statistical classification framework was built. V and J gene assignment, in a later analysis, came from comparing TCR nucleotide sequences with IMGT/GENE-DB human TR gene sequences. In a later analysis, CDR3 sequences and most-parsimonious VDJ recombination scenarios were assigned using the TCRdist pipeline. A later analysis defined each TCR beta chain by its CDR3 amino acid sequence plus V-gene family, and excluded reads lacking a unique V-gene family. A later analysis removed 450 to 600 highly shared, low-generation-probability nucleotide sequences to deal with suspected cross-contamination and a sequencing artifact. For each public chain, a later analysis derived a clonal expansion index from normalized ranks of inferred template counts within each repertoire. In a later analysis, generation probabilities were computed using a VDJ recombination model fitted to out-of-frame rearrangements, and the results were checked against IGoR. A later analysis scored TCR-TCR, TCR-HLA and TCR-CMV co-occurrence with hypergeometric tests, applying a repertoire-size bias correction to TCR pairs. To estimate false discovery rates, a later analysis permuted the HLA or CMV assignments 20 times. In a later analysis, co-occurring TCRs were grouped using DBSCAN, and TCRdist sequence similarity was added for clustering within HLA-allele-positive subsets. Repertoires with fewer than 30,000 or more than 120,000 public chains, plus five repertoires with anomalous nucleotide sharing, were excluded from co-occurrence clustering. TCRdb's version of the immuneACCESS table is confined to in-frame rearrangements and falls short of the full clone set. An unresolved V gene accounts for under half of the shortfall where checked; the remainder is of unknown origin. The DNA was the basis for D and trimming; V, J and clone size are from that table. This sample comprises 100,000 to 150,000 clones, over 65% of them detected only once. Of the sample, roughly 2% is held by the ten largest clones.

Worth noting for this clone: No cognate antigen has been identified for it. No base-level quality is on record; no much larger clone is a single base apart.

The research as a whole found: Because counts were too low, roughly 16 rarely observed V segments, including chromosome 9 orphons, were excluded from the earlier analysis of several hundred of the donors. The authors suggested that the approach could potentially be generalized to other disease states and immunological phenotypes. A later analysis found that TCR association rates varied across HLA loci, with DRB1 alleles showing the most associated TCRs and HLA-C alleles the fewest. V-gene and J-gene trimming of TCR beta chains was associated with a missense DCLRE1C variant in a later genetic analysis, and the association was replicated in an independent cohort. At a false discovery rate of 0.05, a later analysis linked 16,000 or so TCR beta sequences to specific HLA alleles. A further reported finding was that TCR beta sequences accurately predicted the HLA-A and HLA-B alleles for most subjects in the first cohort. Because HLA typing was unavailable for some donors at each locus, only the typed subset was used in association tests. Strong co-occurrence of HLA alleles, especially DR and DQ, made assigning TCR associations to individual alleles difficult. In an earlier analysis of approximately 590 of the donors, most TCR beta V segments appeared in productive rearrangements about 90% or about 30% of the time, broadly matching IMGT annotations. In this cohort, only TCR beta chains were sequenced, and detectable features were limited by the absence of alpha or paired-chain data. Correlated functional status among segregating V segments might reflect linkage disequilibrium, but an unknown experimental factor could not be ruled out. A later genetic analysis reported fewer N-insertions in productive TCRs among donors in an Asian-associated ancestry cluster than the approximately 700-donor mean. A later analysis found that HLA-associated TCR beta chains were more clonally expanded and had lower generation probabilities than equally common non-associated chains. Most TCR sequences were seen in very few donors, while some public TCRs were found in many individuals. Immune exposure information for the cohort was limited to CMV serostatus. In a later analysis, most CMV-associated TCR beta chains were found to appear HLA-restricted, with HLA associations seemingly driven largely by CMV exposure. The presence/absence analyses assumed that sequencing depth was roughly uniform across donors, and that assumption may not be true. The classifier was reported to diagnose cytomegalovirus status with high specificity and sensitivity in both the original cohort and the validation cohort. Several of the top co-occurrence clusters appeared to be linked to parvovirus B19, influenza, CMV and Epstein-Barr virus, according to a later analysis. In the study, 150 to 200 TCR beta chains were listed as associated with cytomegalovirus. The sequencing pipeline was judged likely to have produced a cluster of highly shared sequence variants as a technical artifact. Three of the identified cytomegalovirus-associated TCR beta chains were confirmed in vitro to be specific for cytomegalovirus antigens.

The cohort was made up of around 720 healthy bone marrow donors. Cohort members were all nominally healthy when sampled, although unrecorded immune exposures were likely present. The donor tested CMV seronegative and was one of the 352 seronegative cohort members. Each donor provided a peripheral blood sample, and peripheral blood mononuclear cells were used for TCR beta sequencing. Genomic DNA was extracted from the blood cell samples with the Qiagen DNeasy Blood Extraction Kit. Sequences were obtained from PBMCs. This clonotype originated in a man in his late teens or twenties in good health and CMV-seronegative.

The CDR3 corresponds to CASRTQGITVNTEAFF. The nucleotide sequence reads as follows: TGTGCCAGTAGAACACAGGGGATAACGGTGAACACTGAAGCTTTCTTT. This receptor chain uses TRBV19 and TRBJ1-1, with 7 bases aligning to TRBD1. V trim: 6 bases; J trim: 0 bases; unmatched bases: 10. From its cysteine to its phenylalanine, the CDR3 spans 16 amino acids. The DNA shown is the 48-base CDR3, in frame from base 1. CDR1 and CDR2 (LNHDA, SQIVND) derive from the germline V gene (reference sequence). Beyond the CDR3, the reference TRBV19 and TRBJ1-1 genes provide the residues; the full variable domain reads: DGGITQSPKYLFRKEGQNVTLSCEQNLNHDAMYWYRQDPGQGLRLIYYSQIVNDFQKGDIAEGYSVSREKKESFPLTVTSAQKNPTAFYLCASRTQGITVNTEAFFGQGTRLTVV.